This TCR beta chain was retrieved from a study of shared clonotypes between healthy human individuals. Looking at the study overall: Plates per donor: three CD4 naive, three CD4 memory, two CD8 naive, one CD8 memory. Study conclusions and caveats: Naive subsets typically showed greater estimated richness than memory subsets. Sequencing depth was expected to influence donor clonotype sharing. Sampling included only blood; tissue repertoires likely differ.

To note about this clone: No antigen is known for it.

Sequencing used immunoSEQ multiplex PCR; TCRdb keeps in-frame clones, though not all of them. The sample lists 2.3 million or so clones; approximately 95% were seen once. Trimming removed 0 bases from V and 5 bases from J, with 7 bases in between. The germline V gene has CDR1 SGHTA and CDR2 FQGTGA. CDR3 length equals 13 residues. Specimen: naive CD4+ T cells from PBMCs. Subset of the sample: CD45RA+ positively selected. This receptor was identified in a man aged 18-30 years in good health. Some clones in this sample may be carry-over from other donors' samples. The chain combines TRBV7-3 with TRBJ1-1, with D unclear. CDR3 amino acids: CASSLTLRTEAFF. CDR3 coding DNA: TGTGCCAGCAGCTTAACTCTGAGGACTGAAGCTTTCTTT.